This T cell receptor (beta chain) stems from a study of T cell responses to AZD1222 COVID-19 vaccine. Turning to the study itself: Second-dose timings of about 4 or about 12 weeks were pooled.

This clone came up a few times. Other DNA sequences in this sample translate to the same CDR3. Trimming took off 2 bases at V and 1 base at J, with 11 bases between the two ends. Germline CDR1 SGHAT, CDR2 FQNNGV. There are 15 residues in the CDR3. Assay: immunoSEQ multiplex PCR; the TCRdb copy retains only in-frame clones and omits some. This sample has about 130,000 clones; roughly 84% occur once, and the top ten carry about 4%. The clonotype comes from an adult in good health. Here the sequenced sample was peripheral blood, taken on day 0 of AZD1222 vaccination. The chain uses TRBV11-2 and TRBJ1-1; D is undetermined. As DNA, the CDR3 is TGTGCCAGCAGCTTAATGGGGAGGAGGAACACTGAAGCTTTCTTT. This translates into CASSLMGRRNTEAFF.